These 17 T cell receptor beta chains were sequenced from one sample in a study of blood T cell repertoires in COVID-19. Data came from immunoSEQ multiplex PCR; TCRdb stores just in-frame clones and leaves some out. Here the sample spans roughly 52,000 clones, roughly 85% being singletons. The specimen sequenced was peripheral blood. These TCRs come from a human donor in a cohort sampled during active or convalescent COVID-19.

CDR3 DNA: TGTGCCAGCAGCGCATCGGGACTCCTGGACTATGGCTACACCTTC. Its translation: CASSASGLLDYGYTF. The chain is built from TRBV9 and TRBJ1-2; perhaps TRBD1 as D (5 bases). With 3 bases removed from V and 3 bases from J, the gap between germline ends came to 15 bases. This CDR3 has 15 residues. Per germline, CDR1 SGDLS and CDR2 YYNGEE.

The chain joins TRBV4-3 to TRBJ2-7; D possibly corresponds to TRBD1 (5 bases). This CDR3 is 13 amino acids long. The ends were cut back, 1 base at V and 3 bases at J, with 7 bases in the middle. Germline loops: CDR1 LGHNA, CDR2 YSLEER. This CDR3 is CASSQGTFYEQYF. The CDR3 DNA is TGCGCCAGCAGCCAAGGGACATTCTACGAGCAGTACTTC.

This clone was counted a few times. V is TRBV19 and J is TRBJ2-3; 11 bases are shared with TRBD2. The trim removed 5 bases at V and 6 bases at J, leaving 4 bases unmatched. The CDR3 consists of 14 residues. The V gene's germline CDR1 is LNHDA and CDR2 SQIVND (reference sequence). CDR3 sequence (DNA): TGTGCCAGTAGTCTGACTAGCGGGGCGGATACGCAGTATTTT. It specifies CASSLTSGADTQYF.

The chain has TRBV11-2 and TRBJ2-1; 8 bases are a match to TRBD1. Germline V gene lookup returns CDR1 SGHAT and CDR2 FQNNGV. V shed 5 bases and J 0 bases; nucleotides not matched to a gene: 6. The CDR3 totals 16 residues. The DNA of the CDR3 is TGTGCCAGCAGCCCGTTAACAGGGGGCTCCTACAATGAGCAGTTCTTC. Encoded protein: CASSPLTGGSYNEQFF.

This CDR3 is CASSLGEASGYTF. In nucleotides, the CDR3 is TGTGCCAGCAGCTTAGGGGAGGCTAGCGGCTACACCTTC. The chain has TRBV7-2 and TRBJ1-2; the D is unclear. Germline loops: CDR1 SGHTA, CDR2 FQGNSA. With 1 base removed from V and 8 bases from J, the gap between germline ends came to 11 bases. This CDR3 is 13 amino acids long.

J is TRBJ2-1 and V is TRBV13, with D tentatively TRBD2 (6 bases). Trimming removed 2 bases at V and 10 bases at J, with 18 bases between. Germline V CDR1 and CDR2: PRHDT, FYEKMQ (reference sequence). The CDR3 is made up of 15 amino acids. This chain's CDR3 is CASSLRRGGANEQFF. CDR3 nucleotides: TGTGCCAGCAGCTTACGTCGCGGCGGGGCCAACGAGCAGTTCTTC.

The rearrangement links TRBV6-1 to TRBJ2-7; perhaps TRBD1 as D (6 bases). The CDR3 sequence is 11 residues long. V was cut by 3 bases and J by 9 bases, with 9 bases left in between. The germline V gene encodes CDR1 MNHNS and CDR2 SASEGT. The CDR3 bases are TGTGCCAGCAGTGACAGGGGACGGCAGTACTTC. Its translation is CASSDRGRQYF.

The chain recombines TRBV30 with TRBJ2-7; 8 nucleotides match TRBD1. The length of the CDR3 is 18 residues. With 4 bases clipped from V and 7 bases from J, the junction kept 24 bases outside the gene matches. CDR1 is GTSNPN and CDR2 is SVGIG in the germline V gene (reference sequence). This CDR3 is CAWTSARGQAAVTGEQYF. The CDR3 DNA reads TGTGCCTGGACCTCCGCCAGGGGGCAGGCCGCCGTAACGGGTGAGCAGTACTTC. The full variable domain, its missing parts supplied by reference TRBV30 and TRBJ2-7, is SQTIHQWPATLVQPVGSPLSLECTVEGTSNPNLYWYRQAAGRGLQLLFYSVGIGQISSEVPQNLSASRPQDRQFILSSKKLLLSDSGFYLCAWTSARGQAAVTGEQYFGPGTRLTVT.

The chain employs TRBV7-9 and TRBJ1-1, with D unclear. This CDR3 has 13 residues. V lost 4 bases, J lost 4 bases, and 10 bases lay in between. The germline CDR1 and CDR2 sequences are SEHNR and FQNEAQ (reference sequence). CDR3 nucleotide sequence: TGTGCCAGCAGCTACCCGGCGGTCACTGAAGCTTTCTTT. Its protein product is CASSYPAVTEAFF.

V usage is TRBV5-1 and J usage is TRBJ2-7, with 8 bases aligning to TRBD1. This CDR3 comprises 14 residues. V gave up 0 bases and J gave up 5 bases; unmatched junction bases: 4. Per the germline V gene, CDR1 is SGHRS and CDR2 is YFSETQ. The CDR3 loop is CASSLVSGGNEQYF. The DNA for the CDR3 is TGCGCCAGCAGCTTGGTTTCAGGGGGCAACGAGCAGTACTTC.

The chain joins TRBV6-5 to TRBJ2-7, with 7 bases identical to TRBD2. The CDR3 spans 16 residues. Germline V gene data show CDR1 as MNHEY and CDR2 as SVGAGI. V lost 2 bases to trimming and J lost 0 bases; unmatched junction nucleotides: 7. As DNA, the CDR3 is TGTGCCAGCAGTTACGGGGGGGGTACCCGCTCCTACGAGCAGTACTTC. Residues: CASSYGGGTRSYEQYF.

This chain uses TRBV2 with TRBJ1-3; no firm D call. This CDR3 region has 14 residues. Germline values: CDR1 SNHLY, CDR2 FYNNEI. Trimming removed 3 bases at V and 4 bases at J, with 10 bases between. The CDR3 nucleotides are TGTGCCAGCAGTGACGCCCCGGGAGGAAACACCATATATTTT. The encoded protein is CASSDAPGGNTIYF.

V and J are TRBV30 and TRBJ1-1; D is ambiguous. Looked up from germline, CDR1 is GTSNPN and CDR2 is SVGIG (reference sequence). The V gene lost 1 base and the J gene lost 4 bases, with 13 bases spanning the gap. CDR3 length: 14 amino acids. Here the CDR3 DNA reads TGTGCCTGGAGTGGCGACGGGAGGAGCACTGAAGCTTTCTTT. As protein: CAWSGDGRSTEAFF.

The rearrangement joins TRBV6-1 to TRBJ2-1; D gene uncertain. This CDR3 contains 16 residues. Trimming removed 2 bases from V and 2 bases from J, with 13 bases in between. From germline, CDR1 is MNHNS and CDR2 SASEGT. DNA of the CDR3: TGTGCCAGCAGTGAAATTACAGTACCGGCCTACAATGAGCAGTTCTTC. Protein product: CASSEITVPAYNEQFF.

V is TRBV10-1 and J is TRBJ2-7; D may be TRBD2 (5 bases). The CDR3 sequence is 12 residues long. CDR1 and CDR2 from the germline V gene are WNHNN and SYGVQD (reference sequence). Trimming took off 2 bases at V and 9 bases at J, with 11 bases between the two ends. The CDR3 nucleotides read TGCGCCAGCAGTGAGCCGCATCGGGGGCAGTACTTC. Translated, it gives CASSEPHRGQYF.

This clone was seen a single time. This sequence joins TRBV3-1 (or the pseudogene TRBV3-2) and TRBJ2-2; D not resolved. This CDR3 is built from 13 residues. Germline CDR1 LGHDT, CDR2 YNNKEL (reference sequence). The V end was cut by 7 bases, the J end by 6 bases, with 12 bases between. The CDR3: CASTMGQSGELFF. CDR3 nucleotide sequence: TGTGCCAGCACCATGGGCCAGTCCGGGGAGCTGTTTTTT.

The chain couples TRBV2 to TRBJ1-1; D gene ambiguous. The length of the CDR3 is 12 residues. Trimming shortened V by 4 bases and J by 7 bases, and 10 bases separated the two germline ends. Germline V lookup: CDR1 SNHLY, CDR2 FYNNEI. CDR3 nucleotide sequence: TGTGCCAGCAGTGCAGGCCCTAATGAAGCTTTCTTT. Residues: CASSAGPNEAFF.